Presented here are 29 T cell receptor beta chains from one specimen sequenced in a study of cytomegalovirus exposure and HLA in healthy donors. The PCR made use of 60 Vbeta and 13 Jbeta primers. TCRdb keeps only in-frame clones here, not all; method: immunoSEQ multiplex PCR. The sample carries 120,000 to 150,000 clones, around 80% recorded once. Sequencing was performed on PBMCs. The receptors shown here come from a male donor in good health and CMV-seronegative.

The rearrangement uses TRBV7-9 and TRBJ2-7; perhaps TRBD2 as D (6 bases). Trimming cost V 5 bases and J 6 bases, with 14 bases left between them. Germline CDR1 SEHNR, CDR2 FQNEAQ (reference sequence). The CDR3 runs to 13 residues. The CDR3 is CASSHPLGGEQYF. The CDR3 DNA sequence: TGTGCCAGCAGCCATCCCCTGGGGGGCGAGCAGTACTTC.

This clone was found a few times. The chain uses TRBV11-3 and TRBJ2-3; TRBD2 agrees at 11 bases. The CDR3 loop spans 16 amino acids. Germline V CDR1 and CDR2: SGHNT, YENEEA. V was clipped by 1 base and J by 7 bases; unmatched bases: 7. The chain's CDR3 is CASSLGLAGGPNTQYF. CDR3 sequence (DNA): TGTGCCAGCAGCTTAGGCCTAGCGGGGGGCCCAAATACGCAGTATTTT.

The V gene is TRBV7-9, the J gene TRBJ2-2; the match to TRBD1 covers 8 bases. Germline V gene sequence: CDR1 SEHNR, CDR2 FQNEAQ (reference sequence). V shed 3 bases, J shed 5 bases, and the junction held 8 bases outside the gene matches. The CDR3 loop spans 16 amino acids. Here the CDR3 reads CASSFNTGGRTGELFF. CDR3 nucleotides: TGTGCCAGCAGCTTCAATACAGGGGGGCGTACCGGGGAGCTGTTTTTT.

This sequence joins TRBV19 and TRBJ2-2; 11 bases are shared with TRBD1. This CDR3 region has 16 residues. J lost 3 bases, V lost 8 bases, and 8 bases had no gene match. The germline gives CDR1 LNHDA, CDR2 SQIVND (reference sequence). For the CDR3, the DNA is TGTGCCAGTTCCACTCCGGGACAGGGGGACACCGGGGAGCTGTTTTTT. Protein: CASSTPGQGDTGELFF.

This chain joins TRBV4-1 and TRBJ1-2; 9 nucleotides align to TRBD1. The V gene end was trimmed by 1 base and the J gene end by 7 bases; junction bases not matched to a gene: 19. CDR1 is MGHRA, CDR2 YSYEKL, per germline. This CDR3 is 19 amino acids long. The CDR3 DNA sequence: TGCGCCAGCAGCCAAGGTGGGGGCGGGACAGGGAATCTAGGCAGTGGCTACACCTTC. As protein: CASSQGGGGTGNLGSGYTF.

The J gene is TRBJ1-5, the V gene TRBV18, with a weak D call TRBD1 (5 bases). V was pared by 2 bases and J by 2 bases, with 19 bases between. The CDR3 length is 18 residues. The germline V gene encodes CDR1 KGHSH and CDR2 LQKENI. The CDR3 is CASSPVGGGQQGNQPQHF. The CDR3 DNA sequence: TGTGCCAGCTCACCAGTTGGGGGAGGGCAACAGGGCAATCAGCCCCAGCATTTT.

V usage is TRBV4-2 and J usage is TRBJ2-1; 8 nucleotides agree with TRBD1. Germline trimming cut 1 base from V and 5 bases from J; bases unmatched to any gene: 13. The CDR3 is 18 residues long. Germline-derived CDR1 and CDR2 are LGHNA and YNFKEQ. The CDR3 nucleotides read TGTGCCAGCAGCCAAGCATCACCTTCGACAGGGGCGGACAATGAGCAGTTCTTC. Translating it yields CASSQASPSTGADNEQFF.

V usage is TRBV13 and J usage is TRBJ1-1; possibly TRBD1 for D (6 bases). The CDR3 consists of 16 residues. Germline V gives CDR1 PRHDT, CDR2 FYEKMQ (reference sequence). Trimming took off 7 bases at V and 2 bases at J, with 20 bases between the two ends. CDR3 coding DNA: TGTGCCAGCACCCCGGACAGAATCCTGCATAACACTGAAGCTTTCTTT. Protein sequence: CASTPDRILHNTEAFF.

The chain couples TRBV19 to TRBJ1-5; 9 bases align to TRBD1. The CDR3 consists of 17 residues. Germline-derived CDR1 and CDR2 are LNHDA and SQIVND (reference sequence). Germline trimming cut 5 bases from V and 0 bases from J; bases unmatched to any gene: 8. The CDR3 loop is CASSAQGAGYSNQPQHF. In DNA form, the CDR3 reads TGTGCCAGTAGTGCACAGGGGGCGGGATATAGCAATCAGCCCCAGCATTTT.

This chain joins TRBV4-3 and TRBJ1-4, with 8 bases aligning to TRBD1. V shed 4 bases, J shed 6 bases, and the junction held 10 bases outside the gene matches. The CDR3 totals 16 residues. CDR1 is LGHNA, CDR2 YSLEER, per germline. The CDR3 bases are TGCGCCAGCAGCCGCCTAACAGGGGGGAAGGATGAAAAACTGTTTTTT. Its translation: CASSRLTGGKDEKLFF.

The V call is TRBV19, the J call TRBJ1-1; no definite D call. The CDR3 spans 16 residues. CDR1 is LNHDA, CDR2 SQIVND, per germline (reference sequence). Trimming removed 3 bases from V and 1 base from J, with 15 bases in between. CDR3 nucleotide sequence: TGTGCCAGTAGTATCCCCCGCGACACTTCGAACACTGAAGCTTTCTTT. Its protein product is CASSIPRDTSNTEAFF.

The count of this clone is one. The chain is built from TRBV7-8 and TRBJ1-5; TRBD1 agrees at 7 bases. The CDR3 extends over 14 amino acids. The germline V gene encodes CDR1 SGHVS and CDR2 FQNEAQ. Germline trimming cut 5 bases from V and 7 bases from J; bases unmatched to any gene: 8. The CDR3 loop reads CASSADRVGQPQHF. CDR3 sequence (DNA): TGTGCCAGCAGCGCTGACAGGGTAGGCCAGCCCCAGCATTTT.

The rearrangement uses TRBV6-1 and TRBJ1-2, with unresolved D. This CDR3 has 12 amino acids. The germline V and J ends were trimmed by 4 bases and 2 bases, with 5 bases remaining between them. Per germline, CDR1 MNHNS and CDR2 SASEGT. CDR3 DNA sequence: TGTGCCAGCAGTGCAGAAAACTATGGCTACACCTTC. This codes for CASSAENYGYTF.

The chain employs TRBV2 and TRBJ2-7, with TRBD1 matching over 11 bases. This CDR3 contains 14 residues. Looked up from germline, CDR1 is SNHLY and CDR2 is FYNNEI. V dropped 8 bases and J dropped 6; count of bases not matched to a gene: 9. CDR3 coding DNA: TGTGCCAGCCATGGACAGGGGGCGTCTGGCGAGCAGTACTTC. This codes for CASHGQGASGEQYF.

The chain combines TRBV7-8 with TRBJ1-4; D uncertain. This CDR3 contains 15 residues. CDR1 is SGHVS, CDR2 FQNEAQ, per germline. V gave up 5 bases and J gave up 0 bases, with 10 bases separating them. CDR3 residues: CASSVRFATNEKLFF. CDR3 DNA sequence: TGTGCCAGCAGCGTTCGGTTTGCAACTAATGAAAAACTGTTTTTT.

The gene calls are TRBV23-1 and TRBJ2-7; D remains ambiguous. TRBV23-1 is an ORF for which the function is uncertain. The CDR3 extends over 13 amino acids. Trimming took off 9 bases at V and 5 bases at J, with 17 bases between the two ends. The CDR3 spells CARLPRIWNEQYF. Here the CDR3 DNA reads TGCGCCAGGCTCCCGCGGATCTGGAACGAGCAGTACTTC.

The chain joins TRBV5-6 to TRBJ2-5; D ambiguous. This CDR3 is built from 15 residues. Germline CDR1 reads SGHDT; CDR2 reads YYEEEE. Trimming removed 1 base from V and 3 bases from J, with 13 bases in between. For the CDR3, the DNA is TGTGCCAGCAGCTTGATTAGGAACAGAAAAGAGACCCAGTACTTC. Translation: CASSLIRNRKETQYF.

This clone is a singleton in its sample. The chain links TRBV4-1 to TRBJ1-6; 11 bases are a match to TRBD1. Germline values: CDR1 MGHRA, CDR2 YSYEKL. V dropped 4 bases and J dropped 7; count of bases not matched to a gene: 9. The CDR3 length is 17 residues. The CDR3 region has the DNA TGCGCCAGCAGCCGATCTGGACAGGGGGCGACCAATTCACCCCTCCACTTT. Amino acids: CASSRSGQGATNSPLHF.

The CDR3 sequence: CASSAGLAAYNEQFF. In DNA, the CDR3 is TGTGCCAGCAGCGCCGGACTAGCGGCTTACAATGAGCAGTTCTTC. The chain carries TRBV7-2 and TRBJ2-1; TRBD2 aligns across 10 bases. Germline CDR1 and CDR2: SGHTA and FQGNSA. CDR3 length: 15 residues. The V segment lost 5 bases and the J segment 4 bases; nucleotides outside the gene matches: 5.

This clone was picked up a small number of times. The V call is TRBV7-8, the J call TRBJ2-7, with TRBD1 as a possible D gene (5 bases). CDR3 length: 15 amino acids. The V end lost 0 bases, the J end lost 4 bases, and 13 bases lay between the germline ends. Germline CDR1 and CDR2: SGHVS and FQNEAQ. Here the CDR3 reads CASSLAVGARYEQYF. CDR3 sequence (DNA): TGTGCCAGCAGCTTAGCGGTAGGGGCTCGGTACGAGCAGTACTTC.

The CDR3 spells CASRAGGDSPLHF. The CDR3 DNA reads TGTGCCAGCAGAGCGGGGGGCGATTCACCCCTCCACTTT. V is TRBV7-2 and J is TRBJ1-6, with D perhaps TRBD1 (6 bases). The germline V gene has CDR1 SGHTA and CDR2 FQGNSA. The V gene lost 6 bases and the J gene lost 8 bases, with 11 bases spanning the gap. The CDR3 consists of 13 residues.

The chain couples TRBV28 to TRBJ1-6; D is undetermined. Germline V CDR1 and CDR2: MDHEN, SYDVKM. V lost 7 bases to trimming and J lost 7 bases, with 14 bases between them. This CDR3 region has 14 residues. The CDR3, as DNA: TGTGCCAGCAAATTTGATCTCCTAAATTCACCCCTCCACTTT. Protein sequence: CASKFDLLNSPLHF. The variable domain in full, with the rest retrieved from reference TRBV28 and TRBJ1-6, is DVKVTQSSRYLVKRTGEKVFLECVQDMDHENMFWYRQDPGLGLRLIYFSYDVKMKEKGDIPEGYSVSREKKERFSLILESASTNQTSMYLCASKFDLLNSPLHFGNGTRLTVT.

This chain links TRBV5-4 with TRBJ2-2, with 9 nucleotides matching TRBD1. V was clipped by 4 bases and J by 7 bases; unmatched bases: 2. This CDR3 comprises 13 residues. From germline, CDR1 is SGHNT and CDR2 YYREEE (reference sequence). CDR3 DNA sequence: TGTGCCAGCAGCCGACAGGGGGTCGGGGAGCTGTTTTTT. The encoded protein is CASSRQGVGELFF. Combining the CDR3 with reference TRBV5-4 and TRBJ2-2 gives the whole variable domain ETGVTQSPTHLIKTRGQQVTLRCSSQSGHNTVSWYQQALGQGPQFIFQYYREEENGRGNFPPRFSGLQFPNYSSELNVNALELDDSALYLCASSRQGVGELFFGEGSRLTVL.

This chain uses TRBV13 with TRBJ1-1; 10 bases line up with TRBD1. Germline V gene sequence: CDR1 PRHDT, CDR2 FYEKMQ (reference sequence). The CDR3 extends over 13 amino acids. Trimming took 5 bases from V and 10 from J; bases not matched to a gene: 7. CDR3 region: CASSLGQGSGAFF. The CDR3 region has the DNA TGTGCCAGCAGCCTGGGACAGGGGTCAGGAGCTTTCTTT.

This chain joins TRBV2 and TRBJ1-5, with 11 bases fitting TRBD1. Germline V gene data show CDR1 as SNHLY and CDR2 as FYNNEI. The CDR3 spans 16 residues. Trimming took 7 bases from V and 4 from J; bases not matched to a gene: 9. CDR3 bases: TGTGCCAGCAACAACCGGGACAGGGGGGGTAATCAGCCCCAGCATTTT. Protein sequence: CASNNRDRGGNQPQHF.

This rearrangement joins TRBV10-2 to TRBJ2-5; 8 bases fit TRBD1. This CDR3 contains 13 residues. The trim removed 5 bases at V and 5 bases at J, leaving 4 bases unmatched. Germline V CDR1 and CDR2: WSHSY, SAAADI. The CDR3 loop is CASSPGGRETQYF. The DNA of the CDR3 is TGCGCCAGCAGTCCAGGGGGCAGGGAGACCCAGTACTTC.

The gene calls are TRBV28 and TRBJ1-2; 8 bases agree with TRBD1. Germline CDR1 and CDR2: MDHEN and SYDVKM. V was clipped by 2 bases and J by 3 bases; unmatched bases: 8. The CDR3 is 16 residues long. The CDR3 DNA reads as TGTGCCAGCAGTTTAGCCGGACAGGGATGGGACTATGGCTACACCTTC. Residues: CASSLAGQGWDYGYTF.

DNA of the CDR3: TGTGCCAGCGGATTACTCGCGGGGGGGCAGACAGATACGCAGTATTTT. The encoded protein is CASGLLAGGQTDTQYF. The J gene is TRBJ2-3, the V gene TRBV27; 9 positions agree with TRBD2. The CDR3 contains 16 residues. Germline CDR1 and CDR2: MNHEY and SMNVEV (reference sequence). J lost 3 bases, V lost 8 bases, and 12 bases had no gene match.

The chain is built from TRBV7-2 and TRBJ1-4, with D perhaps matching TRBD1 (5 bases). CDR1 is SGHTA, CDR2 FQGNSA, per germline. V was trimmed by 1 base and J by 4 bases, leaving 10 bases between them. This CDR3 has 15 amino acids. The CDR3 DNA sequence: TGTGCCAGCAGCTTAGGGGGCCCGGGTAATGAAAAACTGTTTTTT. Translation gives CASSLGGPGNEKLFF.